This T cell receptor beta chain is drawn from a study of Tregs in tolerant kidney transplant recipients. Comments on this clone: The read halts 3 residues ahead of the CDR3 end, with the missing end drawn from the germline J gene.

Clones were sequenced by immunoSEQ multiplex PCR, and TCRdb holds only the in-frame ones, with some missing. The sample table includes roughly 50,000 clones. This CDR3 has 15 amino acids. CDR1 and CDR2 (germline): SEHNR, FQNEAQ (reference sequence). Trimming left V 2 bases short and J 5 bases short, with 15 bases between. The material sequenced was CD4+ T cells from blood, taken before the transplant. This TCR came from a human donor who received a combined kidney and bone marrow transplant. This chain links TRBV7-9 with TRBJ1-2, with D perhaps matching TRBD1 (5 bases). CDR3 DNA (partial): TGTGCCAGCAGCTTATCCCCCGCTCAGGGTTATGGC. Protein: CASSLSPAQGYG. The whole CDR3 region reads CASSLSPAQGYGYTF.